This TCR beta chain comes out of a study of blood T cells in healthy people across ages. Broader study findings: Both naive CD4+ cell counts and diversity were greater in long-lived donors than in aged donors. Across the age range, TCR beta diversity per million T cells fell in a roughly linear way.

With respect to this clonotype: The antigen remains undetermined.

It was with a sample-barcoded 5' primer and a J-beta primer mix that a second PCR of roughly 7 to 12 cycles was run. In TCRdb, the 5' RACE reads were re-called with MiXCR into one record per CDR3 protein. This table has over a million distinct CDR3 sequences, 40% to 45% appearing once. V was pared by 6 bases and J by 8 bases, with 8 bases between. The CDR3 consists of 11 residues. The germline V gene encodes CDR1 MNHEY and CDR2 SMNVEV (reference sequence). Peripheral blood from each donor was collected in a volume of roughly 9.2 milliliters. There were at least 5.5 micrograms of total RNA extracted from every sample.

This receptor was taken from a woman aged 55-70 years in good health. The chain has TRBV27 and TRBJ2-1; D gene uncertain. Sample: blood. Here the CDR3 reads CASRLGHEQFF. CDR3 nucleotides: TGTGCCAGCAGACTGGGCCATGAGCAGTTCTTC.